The clone carrying this TCR beta chain occurred many times. Its antigen is as yet unknown. The sample belongs to a study of breast tumors, draining lymph nodes, adjacent tissues. Axillary draining lymph nodes of breast cancer patients supplied the node samples. General observations from the study: Most tumor T cells seemingly derive from lymph node, then expand in tumor. Tumor TCR diversity was below lymph nodes but above nontumor tissue.

The V and J ends lost 5 bases and 0 bases, in that order; junction bases with no gene match: 4. This CDR3 region has 14 residues. Germline CDR1 reads DFQATT; CDR2 reads SNEGSKA (reference sequence). TCRdb passed the multiplex PCR reads through MiXCR, listing each CDR3 protein once. The sample carries roughly 120,000 distinct CDR3 sequences, about 20% recorded once. Sequencing input: axillary lymph node tissue. The source of this sequence is a female donor with breast cancer. Some clones in this sample may be carry-over from other donors' samples. The V gene is TRBV20-1, the J gene TRBJ2-1, with 7 nucleotides matching TRBD2. CDR3 DNA: TGCAGTGCTCATAAGCGGGACTCCTACAATGAGCAGTTCTTC. Protein sequence: CSAHKRDSYNEQFF.